The 31 T cell receptor beta chains below were found in one sample sequenced in a study of low-dose radiotherapy and immunotherapy resistance in tumors. Time point noted: before trial treatment. Priming of first-strand cDNA relied on TRAV- and TRBV-specific primers (covering alpha and beta chains). A 20-cycle PCR with a constant-region primer and V-primer adapter amplified TCRs. TCRdb reanalysed the reads using MiXCR and keeps one entry per CDR3 protein. The data show under 90,000 distinct CDR3 sequences, 15% to 20% seen once. Here the sequenced sample was PBMCs, taken before treatment. The receptors originated from a male donor with prostate cancer.

Worth noting for this clonotype: A read error is the likely source, as a far larger clone sits one nucleotide away. This chain uses TRBV29-1 with TRBJ2-7; D assignment may be TRBD1 or TRBD2 (7 bases each). V lost 4 bases and J lost 7, with 20 bases in between. This CDR3 contains 14 residues. The V gene's germline CDR1 is SQVTM and CDR2 ANQGSEA. This CDR3 reads CSVGEGQRYNEQYF. The CDR3 nucleotides are TGCAGCGTTGGGGAGGGACAGCGCTACAATGAGCAGTACTTC.

There are many counts of this clonotype. J is TRBJ2-1 and V is TRBV13, with TRBD2 matching over 14 bases. V was clipped by 5 bases and J by 0 bases; unmatched bases: 9. Germline V gives CDR1 PRHDT, CDR2 FYEKMQ (reference sequence). The CDR3 sequence is 19 residues long. CDR3 residues: CASSARGLAGGSSYNEQFF. CDR3 sequence (DNA): TGTGCCAGCAGCGCCCGAGGACTAGCGGGGGGCAGCTCCTACAATGAGCAGTTCTTC.

There are many counts of this clonotype. The V gene is TRBV11-2, the J gene TRBJ2-1; D is possibly TRBD1 or TRBD2 (6 bases each). The germline V and J ends were trimmed by 5 bases and 15 bases, with 20 bases remaining between them. The CDR3 has 13 residues. Germline assignment: CDR1 SGHAT and CDR2 FQNNGV. The CDR3 spells CASSGGRGLKRFF. DNA for the CDR3: TGTGCCAGCAGCGGGGGACGGGGGCTAAAACGGTTCTTC.

This clonotype was seen only a few times. This chain uses TRBV5-1 with TRBJ2-3; the match to TRBD1 covers 10 bases. The germline CDR1 and CDR2 sequences are SGHRS and YFSETQ. The length of the CDR3 is 16 residues. After removal of 0 bases from V and 8 bases from J, the junction contained 9 bases not matched to a gene. The CDR3 DNA is TGCGCCAGCAGCTTGGGACAGGGGGCCGCTCGGGGTACGCAGTATTTT. Its protein is CASSLGQGAARGTQYF.

In the case of this clonotype: A single base is all that separates this from a far larger clone, so a read error is likely. The CDR3: CASSLSRDRVLNQPQHF. CDR3 in DNA: TGTGCCAGCAGCTTATCCCGGGACAGGGTTCTTAATCAGCCCCAGCATTTT. This chain joins TRBV13 and TRBJ1-5; 9 nucleotides align to TRBD1. Germline-derived CDR1 and CDR2 are PRHDT and FYEKMQ (reference sequence). The CDR3 contains 17 residues. Trimming took 2 bases from V and 4 from J; bases not matched to a gene: 9.

This clonotype is judged medium-sized. The chain has TRBV7-3 and TRBJ2-1; D unresolved. Per germline, CDR1 SGHTA and CDR2 FQGTGA. The CDR3 runs 12 residues. V lost 0 bases and J lost 10, with 7 bases in between. The DNA of the CDR3 is TGTGCCAGCAGCTTAACACTGGGGGAGCAGTTCTTC. It codes for CASSLTLGEQFF.

The table lists this clonotype with many counts. The CDR3 sequence is CASSLGPGGDEAFF. The CDR3 nucleotides are TGTGCCAGCAGCTTGGGGCCAGGGGGCGATGAAGCTTTCTTT. V usage is TRBV5-4 and J usage is TRBJ1-1, with TRBD1 matching over 8 bases. Germline CDR1 and CDR2: SGHNT and YYREEE (reference sequence). The CDR3 spans 14 residues. V lost 0 bases, J lost 7 bases, and 5 bases stayed unmatched. The full variable domain, completed using reference TRBV5-4 and TRBJ1-1, is ETGVTQSPTHLIKTRGQQVTLRCSSQSGHNTVSWYQQALGQGPQFIFQYYREEENGRGNFPPRFSGLQFPNYSSELNVNALELDDSALYLCASSLGPGGDEAFFGQGTRLTVV.

This clonotype was counted many times. The CDR3 region is CSARDRSQTIETQYF. The CDR3 coding sequence is TGCAGTGCTAGAGATCGGTCCCAGACGATAGAGACCCAGTACTTC. The chain links TRBV20-1 to TRBJ2-5; D unresolved. This CDR3 has 15 amino acids. Trimming left V 0 bases short and J 4 bases short, with 15 bases between. Germline values: CDR1 DFQATT, CDR2 SNEGSKA (reference sequence).

This clonotype was observed at least ten times. V gene TRBV5-6 combines with J gene TRBJ1-5, with 9 bases aligning to TRBD1. This CDR3 contains 18 residues. Trimming removed 1 base from V and 0 bases from J; junction bases left unmatched: 8. Germline CDR1 and CDR2: SGHDT and YYEEEE. The CDR3 nucleotides are TGTGCCAGCAGCTTGCGGAGGGGGACAGGGCTTAGCAATCAGCCCCAGCATTTT. This translates into CASSLRRGTGLSNQPQHF.

This clonotype was seen many times. The chain employs TRBV6-6 and TRBJ1-5; D might be TRBD1 (6 bases). Germline V gives CDR1 MNHNY, CDR2 SVGAGI (reference sequence). The CDR3 is 16 amino acids. V lost 2 bases, J lost 0 bases, and 11 bases lay in between. The CDR3 here is CASSYRGGLSNQPQHF. CDR3 in DNA: TGTGCCAGCAGTTACCGCGGGGGGCTTAGCAATCAGCCCCAGCATTTT.

This clonotype was seen ten or more times. The rearrangement links TRBV7-9 to TRBJ1-2; 8 bases align to TRBD1. Germline loops: CDR1 SEHNR, CDR2 FQNEAQ (reference sequence). The length of the CDR3 is 13 residues. The V segment lost 5 bases and the J segment 5 bases; nucleotides outside the gene matches: 4. The CDR3 spells CASSRDRYYGYTF. The DNA of the CDR3 is TGTGCCAGCAGCAGGGACAGGTATTATGGCTACACCTTC.

The chain couples TRBV6-2 or TRBV6-3 to TRBJ1-6, with no clear D. This CDR3 region has 16 residues. CDR1 and CDR2 (germline): MNHEY, SVGEGT. Trimming cost V 2 bases and J 5 bases, with 13 bases left between them. CDR3 sequence reads: CASSYHQARNNSPLHF. CDR3 sequence (DNA): TGTGCCAGCAGTTACCACCAGGCGAGAAATAATTCACCCCTCCACTTT.

This chain uses TRBV19 with TRBJ2-2; the match to TRBD1 covers 8 bases. This CDR3 has 14 residues. From germline, CDR1 is LNHDA and CDR2 SQIVND (reference sequence). V lost 8 bases to trimming and J lost 8 bases; unmatched junction nucleotides: 10. The CDR3 coding sequence is TGTGCCAGTTACGGACAGGGTACCGGTGGGGAGCTGTTTTTT. Encoded protein: CASYGQGTGGELFF.

This clonotype came up once. This probably arose from a read error, given a far larger clone one base away. J is TRBJ2-2 and V is TRBV5-1; 15 bases map to TRBD2. The CDR3 length is 18 residues. Per germline, CDR1 SGHRS and CDR2 YFSETQ. CDR3 sequence: CVSSSGTSGGHVTGELFF. DNA of the CDR3: TGTGTCAGCAGCTCCGGGACTAGCGGGGGGCACGTCACCGGGGAGCTGTTTTTT.

With regard to this clonotype: This likely reflects a read error, since a far larger clone is one base away. V gene TRBV6-2 or TRBV6-3 combines with J gene TRBJ2-5; D is tentatively TRBD1 or TRBD2 (6 bases each). The CDR3 loop spans 16 amino acids. V was trimmed by 5 bases and J by 11 bases, leaving 27 bases between them. Germline values: CDR1 MNHEY, CDR2 SVGEGT. CDR3 residues: CASSRDSAGGDNEQYF. The CDR3 DNA sequence: TGTGCCAGCAGTCGAGATTCGGCAGGCGGGGACAATGAGCAGTACTTC.

Concerning this clonotype itself: A far larger clone differs by one base, so this is likely a read error. V usage is TRBV5-1 and J usage is TRBJ2-1; no firm D call. The CDR3 is 15 amino acids. Germline V lookup: CDR1 SGHRS, CDR2 YFSETQ. The CDR3 nucleotides read TGTGCCTGCAGCTTGGCTGGTTCGGCTTACAATGAGCAGTTCTTC. Translating it yields CACSLAGSAYNEQFF.

This clonotype came up many times. At one end the junction does not follow the germline gene, possibly because of a read error. This sequence joins TRBV7-3 and TRBJ1-1; weak D call: TRBD1 (6 bases). The germline gives CDR1 SGHTA, CDR2 FQGTGA. The CDR3 runs 14 residues. The CDR3, as DNA: TGTGCCAGCAGCCTAACACAGGGTTCCACTGAAGCTTTCTTT. Protein: CASSLTQGSTEAFF.

Ten or more counts support this clonotype. The rearrangement joins TRBV12-3 or TRBV12-4 to TRBJ1-2, with D unclear. V lost 2 bases, J lost 1 base, and 11 bases lay in between. The length of the CDR3 is 15 residues. In nucleotides, the CDR3 is TGTGCCAGCAGTTTAAAAGGTCTAGTTAACTATGGCTACACCTTC. It translates to CASSLKGLVNYGYTF.

This clonotype was detected many times. The genes are TRBV11-2 and TRBJ1-1; tentative D call: TRBD1 (5 bases). CDR3 size: 14 residues. Germline V gives CDR1 SGHAT, CDR2 FQNNGV. V dropped 5 bases and J dropped 7 bases, with 17 bases sitting between them. CDR3 in amino acids: CASSPQGLRGEAFF. The CDR3 bases are TGTGCCAGCAGCCCGCAGGGCCTTCGGGGTGAAGCTTTCTTT.

This clonotype was seen repeatedly, ten times or more. The V call is TRBV20-1, the J call TRBJ2-1; 8 nucleotides agree with TRBD2. The CDR3 length is 12 residues. J lost 8 bases, V lost 6 bases, and 6 bases had no gene match. Germline V gene sequence: CDR1 DFQATT, CDR2 SNEGSKA (reference sequence). The CDR3 loop is CSATGLGDEQFF. The CDR3 bases are TGCAGTGCCACGGGACTAGGCGATGAGCAGTTCTTC.

The gene calls are TRBV20-1 and TRBJ2-1; 8 bases are shared with TRBD2. In germline, CDR1 is DFQATT, CDR2 SNEGSKA (reference sequence). The CDR3 totals 14 residues. Germline trimming cut 5 bases from V and 5 bases from J; bases unmatched to any gene: 8. The CDR3 reads CSAFGTRTNNEQFF. The CDR3 DNA sequence: TGCAGTGCTTTCGGGACTAGGACCAACAATGAGCAGTTCTTC.

This clonotype was observed many times. V and J are TRBV6-5 and TRBJ2-3, with 9 positions matching TRBD2. CDR1 and CDR2 from the germline V gene are MNHEY and SVGAGI. This CDR3 is 14 amino acids long. Unmatched junction bases numbered 9, after V lost 7 bases and J lost 7 bases. The CDR3 loop is CASTKAGGTNTQYF. DNA for the CDR3: TGTGCCAGCACCAAAGCGGGGGGCACGAATACGCAGTATTTT.

This clonotype was counted ten times or more. The chain joins TRBV15 to TRBJ2-1, with a tentative D call TRBD2 (5 bases). This CDR3 has 13 amino acids. From germline, CDR1 is LNHNV and CDR2 YYDKDF (reference sequence). V lost 5 bases and J lost 6, with 11 bases in between. CDR3 bases: TGTGCCACCAGCCCCCGGAGGAGCAATGAGCAGTTCTTC. Its protein is CATSPRRSNEQFF.

This clonotype was observed at least ten times. The V and J genes are TRBV19 and TRBJ2-6; D remains unclear. This CDR3 is 17 amino acids long. Trimming stripped 5 bases from V and 0 bases from J, with 14 bases between. The V gene's germline CDR1 is LNHDA and CDR2 SQIVND (reference sequence). The CDR3 bases are TGTGCCAGTAGTTACAGTTCACGTATCTCTGGGGCCAACGTCCTGACTTTC. It is translated as CASSYSSRISGANVLTF.

The genes are TRBV7-2 and TRBJ2-7, with 7 bases aligning to TRBD1. CDR1 is SGHTA and CDR2 is FQGNSA in the germline V gene. V gave up 8 bases and J gave up 0 bases; unmatched junction bases: 7. This CDR3 contains 14 residues. CDR3 residues: CASSPDRASYEQYF. The CDR3 coding sequence is TGTGCCAGCTCCCCTGACAGGGCCTCCTACGAGCAGTACTTC.

This clonotype showed up just once. Given a far larger clone just one base away, this is likely a sequencing read error. CDR3 in DNA: TGCGCCAGCAGCAAAGGGGGGGCCTCTGGAAACACCATATATTTT. Translated, it gives CASSKGGASGNTIYF. V is TRBV4-3 and J is TRBJ1-3; TRBD1 might be the D (6 bases). CDR3 length: 15 residues. Germline V CDR1 and CDR2: LGHNA, YSLEER. V was shortened by 5 bases and J by 0 bases, with 11 bases between the two germline ends.

Comments on this clonotype: Since a far larger clone is one base different, this is likely a read error. The CDR3 spells CAGEGLAGEYNEQFF. CDR3 DNA sequence: TGTGCCGGGGAAGGACTAGCGGGAGAGTACAATGAGCAGTTCTTC. The V gene is TRBV13, the J gene TRBJ2-1, with 13 bases matching TRBD2. Germline V gives CDR1 PRHDT, CDR2 FYEKMQ (reference sequence). The CDR3 loop spans 15 amino acids. J lost 4 bases, V lost 11 bases, and 8 bases had no gene match.

This clonotype was counted many times. The chain has TRBV29-1 and TRBJ2-7; 11 bases align to TRBD1. Germline V gene sequence: CDR1 SQVTM, CDR2 ANQGSEA. Trimming took 4 bases from V and 2 from J; bases not matched to a gene: 1. The CDR3 consists of 13 residues. Written as DNA, the CDR3 is TGCAGCGTTGCGGGACAGGGGGCCTACGAGCAGTACTTC. Protein: CSVAGQGAYEQYF.

Ten or more counts support this clonotype. V and J are TRBV7-2 and TRBJ2-7; tentatively, D is TRBD2 (6 bases). The germline V gene has CDR1 SGHTA and CDR2 FQGNSA. This CDR3 is built from 14 residues. V lost 1 base and J lost 6, with 13 bases in between. In DNA form, the CDR3 reads TGTGCCAGCAGCTTAGAGGGACTTCCAACCGAGCAGTACTTC. The encoded protein is CASSLEGLPTEQYF.

This clonotype has ten or more counts. The chain joins TRBV3-1 to TRBJ2-1; 13 nucleotides align to TRBD2. Germline V gene lookup returns CDR1 LGHDT and CDR2 YNNKEL (reference sequence). The CDR3 is 16 residues long. The V segment lost 3 bases and the J segment 4 bases; nucleotides outside the gene matches: 3. CDR3 nucleotides: TGTGCCAGCAGCCAGGGACTAGCGGGGTCATACAATGAGCAGTTCTTC. It is translated as CASSQGLAGSYNEQFF.

This clonotype was counted at least ten times. This sequence joins TRBV3-1 and TRBJ1-4; maybe TRBD1 (5 bases). This CDR3 has 15 residues. V was pared by 0 bases and J by 8 bases, with 13 bases between. CDR1 and CDR2 from the germline V gene are LGHDT and YNNKEL (reference sequence). The CDR3 is CASSQESSGGEKLFF. CDR3 coding DNA: TGTGCCAGCAGCCAAGAGAGCTCGGGGGGGGAAAAACTGTTTTTT.